A selection of T cell receptor beta chains follows, all from one sample in a study of OX40 agonist ivuxolimab in advanced cancers. Repertoires were generated with immunoSEQ multiplex PCR, while TCRdb's copy carries only in-frame clones and drops some. The table lists about 100,000 clones, around 85% of them singletons, with more than 5% in the top ten. Sequenced material: CD4+ or CD8+ T cells sorted from blood, taken in a trial of the OX40 agonist ivuxolimab. The receptors were sampled from an adult with an advanced solid tumor such as melanoma, head and neck, liver or kidney cancer. CDR3s include the opening cysteine and the closing phenylalanine or tryptophan.

j_gene	v_gene	CDR3aa
TRBJ1-5	TRBV15	CATSSARDINQPQHF
TRBJ1-1	TRBV19	CASSRSGGPGTEAFF
TRBJ1-2	TRBV2	CASTLQREGYTF
TRBJ1-5	TRBV2	CASSPFGWDNQPQHF
TRBJ1-2	TRBV9	CASSPPGIGGYTF
TRBJ1-5	TRBV6-6	CASSYMAGRDQPQHF
TRBJ2-1	TRBV9	CASSVVLAGGEQFF
TRBJ2-2	TRBV10-3	CAISRAAPKDTGELFF
TRBJ2-7	TRBV18	CASSRGIEGQYF
TRBJ2-2	TRBV11-3	CASSRGQGANTGELFF
TRBJ1-5	TRBV5-1	CASSSGGGNNQPQHF
TRBJ2-5	TRBV9	CASSPRGDRVQETQYF
TRBJ2-2	TRBV11-2	CASSLNGELFF
TRBJ2-7	TRBV25-1	CASSEYGGENEQYF
TRBJ2-3	TRBV19	CATGQSTDTQYF
TRBJ2-3	TRBV10-1	CASSRTRDTQYF